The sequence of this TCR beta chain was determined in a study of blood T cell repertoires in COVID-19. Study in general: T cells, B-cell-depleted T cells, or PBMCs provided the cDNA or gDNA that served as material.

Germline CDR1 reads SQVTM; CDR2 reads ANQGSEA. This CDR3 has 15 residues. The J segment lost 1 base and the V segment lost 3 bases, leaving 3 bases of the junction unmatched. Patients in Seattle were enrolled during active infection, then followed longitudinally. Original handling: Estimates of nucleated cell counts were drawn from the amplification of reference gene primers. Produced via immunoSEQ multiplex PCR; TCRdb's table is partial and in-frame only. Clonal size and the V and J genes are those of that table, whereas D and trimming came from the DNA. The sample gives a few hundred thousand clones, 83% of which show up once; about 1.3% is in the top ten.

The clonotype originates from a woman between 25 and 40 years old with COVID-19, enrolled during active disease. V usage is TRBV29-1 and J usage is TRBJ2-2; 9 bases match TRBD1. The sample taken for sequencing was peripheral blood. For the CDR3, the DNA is TGCAGCGTTGAGGGACAGGGAAAGAACACCGGGGAGCTGTTTTTT. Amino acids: CSVEGQGKNTGELFF.